Presented here are 18 T cell receptor beta chains from one specimen sequenced in a study of human T cells and chemical hapten exposure. The time point was: pre-sensitization, week 0. Stated treatment: therapeutic diphenylcyclopropenone sensitization with weekly scalp DPC. TCRdb re-called the RACE reads through MiXCR, storing one row per CDR3 protein. The table records about 120,000 distinct CDR3 sequences, roughly 13% of them present only once. This material consisted of whole blood, taken in connection with sensitization to the hapten diphenylcyclopropenone (DPC). These receptors were obtained from a woman between 18 and 29 years old with alopecia areata. Some clones in this sample may be carry-over from other donors' samples.

The J gene is TRBJ2-1, the V gene TRBV10-2; 8 nucleotides match TRBD2. V lost 7 bases to trimming and J lost 9 bases; unmatched junction nucleotides: 8. Germline V CDR1 and CDR2: WSHSY, SAAADI. This CDR3 comprises 13 residues. CDR3 protein: CASKSGGQVEQFF. Here the CDR3 DNA reads TGCGCCAGCAAGAGCGGGGGTCAGGTTGAGCAGTTCTTC.

This clonotype was detected only a few times. The V call is TRBV2, the J call TRBJ1-1, with TRBD1 matching over 7 bases. The CDR3 length is 14 residues. Per the germline V gene, CDR1 is SNHLY and CDR2 is FYNNEI. Losses at the gene ends were 0 bases for V and 5 bases for J; bases not matched to a gene: 3. The CDR3 DNA reads as TGTGCCAGCAGTGAAGCGACAGGGATGACTGAAGCTTTCTTT. This encodes CASSEATGMTEAFF.

This chain joins TRBV5-1 and TRBJ2-5; the D is unclear. This CDR3 region has 14 residues. Germline values: CDR1 SGHRS, CDR2 YFSETQ. With 5 bases removed from V and 3 bases from J, the gap between germline ends came to 14 bases. In DNA form, the CDR3 reads TGCGCCAGCAGTCGTTCCGGGTCAGAAGAGACCCAGTACTTC. This sequence encodes CASSRSGSEETQYF. The whole variable domain, filled in from reference TRBV5-1 and TRBJ2-5, reads KAGVTQTPRYLIKTRGQQVTLSCSPISGHRSVSWYQQTPGQGLQFLFEYFSETQRNKGNFPGRFSGRQFSNSRSEMNVSTLELGDSALYLCASSRSGSEETQYFGPGTRLLVL.

This clonotype was recorded at least ten times. The V and J genes are TRBV6-6 and TRBJ1-4, with D maybe TRBD1 (5 bases). Germline lookup yields CDR1 MNHNY and CDR2 SVGAGI (reference sequence). The ends were cut back, 7 bases at V and 8 bases at J, with 14 bases in the middle. This CDR3 is built from 13 residues. The chain's CDR3 is CASIPGLGEKLFF. In nucleotides, the CDR3 is TGTGCCAGCATTCCAGGGTTGGGGGAAAAACTGTTTTTT.

The table lists this clonotype with a few counts. The chain uses TRBV11-2 and TRBJ2-2; D remains ambiguous. This CDR3 region has 15 residues. CDR1 is SGHAT, CDR2 FQNNGV, per germline. The V gene lost 3 bases and the J gene lost 4 bases, with 12 bases spanning the gap. The CDR3: CASSLPEFVTGELFF. The CDR3 DNA sequence: TGTGCCAGCAGCTTGCCGGAGTTCGTCACCGGGGAGCTGTTTTTT. The full variable domain, rest sourced from reference TRBV11-2 and TRBJ2-2, is EAGVAQSPRYKIIEKRQSVAFWCNPISGHATLYWYQQILGQGPKLLIQFQNNGVVDDSQLPKDRFSAERLKGVDSTLKIQPAKLEDSAVYLCASSLPEFVTGELFFGEGSRLTVL.

This clonotype has at least ten counts. V and J are TRBV6-1 and TRBJ1-1; D remains ambiguous. V was trimmed by 6 bases and J by 6 bases, leaving 11 bases between them. The CDR3 spans 12 residues. CDR1 is MNHNS, CDR2 SASEGT, per germline. CDR3 nucleotides: TGTGCCAGCAGGGGCATAATCCCTGAAGCTTTCTTT. Its protein product is CASRGIIPEAFF.

This clonotype has only a few counts. This chain connects TRBV5-1 to TRBJ2-7; maybe TRBD1 (5 bases). The V end lost 2 bases, the J end lost 0 bases, and 15 bases lay between the germline ends. The CDR3 is 16 residues long. Looked up from germline, CDR1 is SGHRS and CDR2 is YFSETQ. The CDR3, as DNA: TGCGCCAGCAGCTTTGGTAAAAGGGGCACCTCCTACGAGCAGTACTTC. Protein: CASSFGKRGTSYEQYF.

This clonotype was counted at least ten times. The chain carries TRBV9 and TRBJ2-7; D not certain. This CDR3 region has 14 residues. CDR1 and CDR2 (germline): SGDLS, YYNGEE. The V gene lost 0 bases and the J gene lost 4 bases, with 11 bases spanning the gap. The CDR3 spells CASSVGLGRYEQYF. The CDR3 region has the DNA TGTGCCAGCAGCGTAGGGCTAGGCCGGTACGAGCAGTACTTC.

The chain is built from TRBV2 and TRBJ1-4; 7 bases align to TRBD1. Germline CDR1 reads SNHLY; CDR2 reads FYNNEI. The CDR3 contains 14 residues. J lost 7 bases, V lost 6 bases, and 8 bases had no gene match. Written as DNA, the CDR3 is TGTGCCAGCAGGAGGACAGGAATGCGTGAAAAACTGTTTTTT. Amino acid sequence: CASRRTGMREKLFF. The variable domain in full, with the rest retrieved from reference TRBV2 and TRBJ1-4, is EPEVTQTPSHQVTQMGQEVILRCVPISNHLYFYWYRQILGQKVEFLVSFYNNEISEKSEIFDDQFSVERPDGSNFTLKIRSTKLEDSAMYFCASRRTGMREKLFFGSGTQLSVL.

This clonotype was picked up a small number of times. Written as DNA, the CDR3 is TGTGCCAGCAGCAAGGATGAGGTAGACACCGGGGAGCTGTTTTTT. It codes for CASSKDEVDTGELFF. The chain has TRBV7-9 and TRBJ2-2; no definite D call. CDR1 and CDR2 (germline): SEHNR, FQNEAQ (reference sequence). The CDR3 is 15 residues long. V shed 5 bases and J shed 3 bases, with 13 bases lying between them.

In its sample, this clonotype was seen a few times. This chain uses TRBV6-6 with TRBJ1-2; D is unclear. The CDR3 loop spans 11 amino acids. Deletions cut 7 bases from V and 3 bases from J, with 6 bases between. Germline loops: CDR1 MNHNY, CDR2 SVGAGI (reference sequence). DNA of the CDR3: TGTGCCAGCAAAACCTACTATGGCTACACCTTC. It specifies CASKTYYGYTF.

This clonotype was counted between two and nine times. V is TRBV5-1 and J is TRBJ2-6; maybe TRBD2 (5 bases). In germline, CDR1 is SGHRS, CDR2 YFSETQ. V dropped 4 bases and J dropped 0 bases, with 14 bases sitting between them. This CDR3 has 17 amino acids. DNA of the CDR3: TGCGCCAGCAGCATAGGACCGGCGGGCTCTGGGGCCAACGTCCTGACTTTC. It is translated as CASSIGPAGSGANVLTF.

This clonotype appeared many times. The chain is built from TRBV3-1 and TRBJ2-1; no firm D call. CDR3 length equals 15 residues. The V end lost 5 bases, the J end lost 0 bases, and 11 bases lay between the germline ends. Germline CDR1 and CDR2: LGHDT and YNNKEL (reference sequence). CDR3 loop: CASSSSGISYNEQFF. In DNA form, the CDR3 reads TGTGCCAGCAGCTCCTCTGGGATCTCCTACAATGAGCAGTTCTTC.

The chain carries TRBV29-1 and TRBJ1-5; D is perhaps TRBD1 (5 bases). V was cut by 4 bases and J by 5 bases, with 12 bases left in between. The CDR3 has 13 amino acids. From germline, CDR1 is SQVTM and CDR2 ANQGSEA. The CDR3 loop is CSVGRGEDQPQHF. In DNA, the CDR3 is TGCAGCGTTGGCCGGGGGGAAGATCAGCCCCAGCATTTT.

The table lists this clonotype with a few counts. V gene TRBV6-7 combines with J gene TRBJ1-2; 8 bases fit TRBD1. TRBV6-7 belongs to the ORF category, with a function that is uncertain. CDR3 length: 17 amino acids. V gave up 0 bases and J gave up 4 bases; unmatched junction bases: 10. The CDR3: CASSYSNARDRSYGYTF. CDR3 sequence (DNA): TGTGCCAGCAGTTACTCGAATGCCAGGGACAGGAGCTATGGCTACACCTTC.

The rearrangement links TRBV4-3 to TRBJ2-1; 9 bases are shared with TRBD1. Germline assignment: CDR1 LGHNA and CDR2 YSLEER. This CDR3 spans 17 amino acids. J lost 2 bases, V lost 4 bases, and 9 bases had no gene match. CDR3: CASSPAAGQGPYNEQFF. CDR3 bases: TGCGCCAGCAGCCCAGCCGCAGGACAGGGGCCCTACAATGAGCAGTTCTTC.

This clonotype was observed a few times. The chain couples TRBV7-2 to TRBJ2-7; D might be TRBD2 (7 bases). Germline CDR1 reads SGHTA; CDR2 reads FQGNSA. The CDR3 length is 14 residues. The germline V and J ends were trimmed by 7 bases and 2 bases, with 15 bases remaining between them. The CDR3 bases are TGTGCCAGCACCAGAGGGGGGGCCGCCTACGAGCAGTACTTC. It translates to CASTRGGAAYEQYF.

The V call is TRBV10-3, the J call TRBJ2-1; the match to TRBD1 covers 9 bases. Trimming at V came to 6 bases and at J to 6 bases, leaving 6 bases not matched to a gene. This CDR3 has 14 residues. The germline V gene has CDR1 ENHRY and CDR2 SYGVKD. CDR3: CAIRDRDRVNEQFF. CDR3 sequence (DNA): TGTGCCATCAGGGACCGGGACAGGGTCAATGAGCAGTTCTTC.